This T cell receptor (beta chain) stems from a study of shared clonotypes between healthy human individuals. A note on this clone: Its antigen is unidentified. Since the CDR3 does not end with the conserved phenylalanine or tryptophan, this likely comes from a read error. It is unclear where the CDR3 begins or ends on the DNA, so no DNA is shown, and the CDR3 is as TCRdb lists it.

With termini counted, the CDR3 has 12 amino acids. The germline CDR1 and CDR2 sequences are SGHDT and YYEEEE. Sequencing used immunoSEQ multiplex PCR; TCRdb keeps in-frame clones, though not all of them. This table holds over a million clones, 75% to 80% found once. Study-wide findings and caveats: Among four donors, approximately 5% of naive CD4 clonotypes were found in common.

The specimen sequenced was memory CD4+ T cells from PBMCs. The subset: CD45RA-negative fraction. The sequence was collected from a young man in good health. Some clones in this sample may be carry-over from other donors' samples. The chain is built from TRBV5-6 and TRBJ2-7; the listed D gene, TRBD1, was not tested against the DNA. This CDR3 reads CASSLAEGERII.